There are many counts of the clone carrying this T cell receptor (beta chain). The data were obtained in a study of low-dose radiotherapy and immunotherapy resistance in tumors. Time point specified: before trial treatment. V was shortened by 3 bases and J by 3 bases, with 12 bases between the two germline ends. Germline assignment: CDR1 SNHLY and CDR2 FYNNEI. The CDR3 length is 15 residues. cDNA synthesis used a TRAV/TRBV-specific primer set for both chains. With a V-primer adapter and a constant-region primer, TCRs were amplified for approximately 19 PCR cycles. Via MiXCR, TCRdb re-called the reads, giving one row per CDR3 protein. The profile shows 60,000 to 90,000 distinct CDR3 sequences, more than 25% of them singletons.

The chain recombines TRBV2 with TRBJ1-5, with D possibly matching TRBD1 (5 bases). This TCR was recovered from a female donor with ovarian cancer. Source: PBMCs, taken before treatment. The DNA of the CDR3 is TGTGCCAGCAGTGAGGTGCGACAGTTCAATCAGCCCCAGCATTTT. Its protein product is CASSEVRQFNQPQHF.